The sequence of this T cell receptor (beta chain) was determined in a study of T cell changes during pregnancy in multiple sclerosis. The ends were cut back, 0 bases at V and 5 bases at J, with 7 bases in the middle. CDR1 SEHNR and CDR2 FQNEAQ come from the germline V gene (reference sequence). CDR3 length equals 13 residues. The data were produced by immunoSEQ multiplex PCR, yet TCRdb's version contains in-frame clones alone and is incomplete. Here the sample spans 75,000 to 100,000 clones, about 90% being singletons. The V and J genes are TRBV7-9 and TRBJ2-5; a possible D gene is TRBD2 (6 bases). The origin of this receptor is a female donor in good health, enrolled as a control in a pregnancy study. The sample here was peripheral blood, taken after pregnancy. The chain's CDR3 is CASSLAGGETQYF. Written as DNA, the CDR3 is TGTGCCAGCAGCTTAGCTGGGGGGGAGACCCAGTACTTC.